This T cell receptor (beta chain) was sequenced during a study of spatial heterogeneity in lung cancer. Looking at the study overall: Alpha-chain sequences were consistently detected less often than beta-chain sequences.

From the 5' RACE reads, TCRdb called clonotypes with MiXCR, one entry per CDR3 protein. The sample has about 53,000 distinct CDR3 sequences, around 7% seen once. V lost 3 bases and J 5 bases, leaving 19 bases between the germline ends. There are 15 residues in the CDR3. CDR1 DFQATT and CDR2 SNEGSKA come from the germline V gene (reference sequence). The sample's time point: sample taken at primary tumor resection. Unsorted whole RNA of tumor, nontumor lung or frozen PBMC was sequenced. Donors were around 70 untreated early-stage non-small cell lung cancer patients. The sequenced sample was PBMCs, obtained at surgery. This TCR came from a female donor with early-stage non-small cell lung cancer. The gene calls are TRBV20-1 and TRBJ2-5, with a tentative D call TRBD2 (5 bases). This CDR3 reads CSASPTTPGGETQYF. In DNA form, the CDR3 reads TGCAGTGCTAGCCCAACTACTCCGGGCGGGGAGACCCAGTACTTC.